The 2 T cell receptor beta chains presented below share a single source sample, sequenced in a study of regulatory T cells in long-lasting Graves disease (dated by TCRdb to about 2021). According to the study, the label for this sample's time point signals: persistent/refractory GD, antithyroid drugs over 5 years with positive TRAb. RNA was extracted from PBMCs in TRIzol for both TCR sequencing and RNA sequencing. The method behind the library was multiplex PCR. TCRdb lists the instrument as Illumina HiSeq 4000. TCR beta libraries were built with iRepertoire HTBI primers and Arm-PCR amplification of CDR3 regions. TCRdb itself trimmed the public reads at Q25 with fastp, ran MiXCR and retained productive beta chains. Rows with one shared CDR3 protein collapse into an entry with the most common genes and DNA. In this sample the table shows a few hundred thousand distinct CDR3 sequences, less than 25% of which occur a single time. The top ten hold less than 15% of the sample.

Sequencing used peripheral blood mononuclear cells (PBMCs), obtained when the disease was refractory, from a patient treated with antithyroid drugs. The receptors come from a female donor with Graves disease.

The CDR3 loop is CSVRLAGDYEQYF. CDR3 coding DNA: TGCAGCGTACGACTAGCGGGAGATTACGAGCAGTACTTC. The V and J genes are TRBV29-1 and TRBJ2-7; 12 bases align to TRBD2. CDR1 is SQVTM, CDR2 ANQGSEA, per germline. The V segment lost 6 bases and the J segment 4 bases; nucleotides outside the gene matches: 4. The CDR3 totals 13 residues.

Only a few counts were recorded for this clonotype. V is TRBV5-5 and J is TRBJ2-5, with 8 bases that match TRBD2. The CDR3 totals 13 residues. Germline values: CDR1 SGHKS, CDR2 YYEKEE (reference sequence). The V and J ends lost 3 bases and 5 bases, in that order; junction bases with no gene match: 3. DNA for the CDR3: TGTGCCAGCAGCTCCGGGGGGGCGGAGACCCAGTACTTC. Its translation: CASSSGGAETQYF.